The 27 T cell receptor beta chains below were found in one sample sequenced in a study of shared clonotypes between healthy human individuals. Produced via immunoSEQ multiplex PCR; TCRdb's table is partial and in-frame only. The sample carries 950,000 to 1,100,000 clones, about 75% recorded once. Sequencing was performed on memory CD4+ T cells sorted from blood. Subset reported: CD45RA-negative fraction. These receptors all come from a young man in good health.

The sample holds a few counts of this clone. V usage is TRBV5-4 and J usage is TRBJ2-7; 7 nucleotides line up with TRBD2. V shed 4 bases and J 3 bases; nucleotides not matched to a gene: 10. The CDR3 covers 15 residues. Germline V lookup: CDR1 SGHNT, CDR2 YYREEE (reference sequence). The DNA for the CDR3 is TGTGCCAGCAGCGCGGCGGGAGCCCAGGGCTACGAGCAGTACTTC. Translation: CASSAAGAQGYEQYF.

The V gene is TRBV5-4, the J gene TRBJ2-1, with D tentatively TRBD1 (6 bases). V gave up 2 bases and J gave up 4 bases, with 10 bases separating them. This CDR3 region has 14 residues. The germline V gene has CDR1 SGHNT and CDR2 YYREEE (reference sequence). The DNA of the CDR3 is TGTGCCAGCAGCTTAGGACAGAGTTACAATGAGCAGTTCTTC. Encoded protein: CASSLGQSYNEQFF.

The chain recombines TRBV18 with TRBJ1-6; the match to TRBD1 covers 8 bases. After removal of 1 base from V and 7 bases from J, the junction contained 6 bases not matched to a gene. The CDR3 is 16 residues long. Germline-derived CDR1 and CDR2 are KGHSH and LQKENI. The CDR3 nucleotides read TGTGCCAGCTCACCACTTTCAGGGGGCCTAAATTCACCCCTCCACTTT. Its protein is CASSPLSGGLNSPLHF.

The chain joins TRBV2 to TRBJ2-2; TRBD1 matches at 9 bases. This CDR3 spans 16 amino acids. The germline CDR1 and CDR2 sequences are SNHLY and FYNNEI. Trimming removed 5 bases from V and 6 bases from J; junction bases left unmatched: 10. CDR3: CASSQVRDRVAGELFF. The CDR3 coding sequence is TGTGCCAGCAGTCAGGTCCGGGACAGGGTGGCCGGGGAGCTGTTTTTT.

This clone showed up just once. V usage is TRBV6-5 and J usage is TRBJ1-2; 7 bases fit TRBD1. The CDR3 is made up of 13 amino acids. CDR1 and CDR2 (germline): MNHEY, SVGAGI. Trimming took 6 bases from V and 7 from J; bases not matched to a gene: 8. The CDR3 loop reads CASRSGTVGGYTF. The CDR3, as DNA: TGTGCCAGCAGAAGCGGGACAGTCGGTGGCTACACCTTC.

CDR3 nucleotides: TGCGCCAGCAAGGGCACAAACTACGAGCAGTACTTC. This sequence encodes CASKGTNYEQYF. The chain couples TRBV5-1 to TRBJ2-7; unclear D gene. Germline assignment: CDR1 SGHRS and CDR2 YFSETQ. This CDR3 has 12 amino acids. The V end lost 6 bases, the J end lost 3 bases, and 10 bases lay between the germline ends.

The chain joins TRBV4-1 to TRBJ2-5, with 7 bases fitting TRBD1. Germline lookup yields CDR1 MGHRA and CDR2 YSYEKL. The CDR3 is 16 residues long. J was trimmed by 4 bases and V by 3 bases; bases with no gene match: 11. This chain's CDR3 is CASSQTNDRVGETQYF. The CDR3 DNA follows: TGCGCCAGCAGCCAGACCAACGACAGGGTAGGAGAGACCCAGTACTTC.

This chain joins TRBV4-1 and TRBJ2-2; 7 bases are shared with TRBD1. The CDR3 covers 18 residues. V shed 4 bases, J shed 5 bases, and the junction held 16 bases outside the gene matches. The germline V gene has CDR1 MGHRA and CDR2 YSYEKL. The CDR3 DNA reads as TGCGCCAGCAGCCGGGAAGTCAGGGGGTTTGGTAAAACCGGGGAGCTGTTTTTT. Its translation: CASSREVRGFGKTGELFF.

Worth noting for this clone: Additional DNA sequences in this sample encode the identical CDR3. The chain combines TRBV7-8 with TRBJ2-3; D is ambiguous. V lost 3 bases, J lost 0 bases, and 4 bases lay in between. Germline CDR1 SGHVS, CDR2 FQNEAQ. The CDR3 is 13 amino acids. The chain's CDR3 is CASSFDSTDTQYF. Here the CDR3 DNA reads TGTGCCAGCAGCTTTGACAGCACAGATACGCAGTATTTT.

This clone was counted at least ten times. The chain combines TRBV7-8 with TRBJ2-3, with D possibly being TRBD2 (5 bases). The CDR3 has 12 amino acids. The germline V and J ends were trimmed by 5 bases and 4 bases, with 7 bases remaining between them. Per the germline V gene, CDR1 is SGHVS and CDR2 is FQNEAQ. The CDR3 DNA reads TGTGCCAGCAGCCCGAGGGCAGATACGCAGTATTTT. Its protein product is CASSPRADTQYF.

The rearrangement joins TRBV29-1 to TRBJ2-3; possibly TRBD2 for D (5 bases). Germline CDR1 is SQVTM and CDR2 is ANQGSEA. This CDR3 is built from 12 residues. V was cut by 7 bases and J by 2 bases, with 10 bases left in between. Here the CDR3 reads CSESGFTDTQYF. As DNA, the CDR3 is TGCAGCGAATCGGGATTCACAGATACGCAGTATTTT.

This chain uses TRBV9 with TRBJ2-7; D unclear. The CDR3 covers 14 residues. CDR1 is SGDLS and CDR2 is YYNGEE in the germline V gene. V was cut by 4 bases and J by 2 bases, with 13 bases left in between. The CDR3 loop is CASSPSSRPYEQYF. In DNA form, the CDR3 reads TGTGCCAGCAGCCCCAGTAGCAGGCCCTACGAGCAGTACTTC.

This chain connects TRBV5-1 to TRBJ2-2; D is unclear. Germline V gives CDR1 SGHRS, CDR2 YFSETQ. V was cut by 7 bases and J by 8 bases, with 18 bases left in between. The CDR3 contains 14 residues. In nucleotides, the CDR3 is TGCGCCAGCGCCATTAACACAGATGGAGGGGAGCTGTTTTTT. This encodes CASAINTDGGELFF.

This chain joins TRBV18 and TRBJ2-6; no clear D. V was clipped by 1 base and J by 1 base, with 11 bases between them. CDR1 and CDR2 (germline): KGHSH, LQKENI. The CDR3 is made up of 17 amino acids. The CDR3 region is CASSPQAALSGANVLTF. As DNA, the CDR3 is TGTGCCAGCTCACCACAGGCGGCACTATCTGGGGCCAACGTCCTGACTTTC. The variable domain in full, with the rest retrieved from reference TRBV18 and TRBJ2-6, is NAGVMQNPRHLVRRRGQEARLRCSPMKGHSHVYWYRQLPEEGLKFMVYLQKENIIDESGMPKERFSAEFPKEGPSILRIQQVVRGDSAAYFCASSPQAALSGANVLTFGAGSRLTVL.

The chain links TRBV12-5 to TRBJ1-1; 11 positions match TRBD1. Germline assignment: CDR1 LGHNT and CDR2 FRNRAP. Trimming at V came to 5 bases and at J to 3 bases, leaving 14 bases not matched to a gene. CDR3 length equals 18 residues. CDR3 protein: CASGIPGTGGAGHTEAFF. CDR3 nucleotides: TGTGCTAGTGGTATCCCCGGGACAGGGGGAGCAGGGCACACTGAAGCTTTCTTT.

V usage is TRBV7-2 and J usage is TRBJ1-1; D call uncertain. Germline V lookup: CDR1 SGHTA, CDR2 FQGNSA. The V gene lost 0 bases and the J gene lost 0 bases, with 17 bases spanning the gap. This CDR3 is 18 amino acids long. The CDR3 DNA reads TGTGCCAGCAGCTTAGCGCAGTTTAATGCAGGTCTGAACACTGAAGCTTTCTTT. Its protein product is CASSLAQFNAGLNTEAFF.

This clone was counted between two and nine times. This chain joins TRBV7-9 and TRBJ1-2; D possibly corresponds to TRBD1 (5 bases). The CDR3 spans 13 residues. Per the germline V gene, CDR1 is SEHNR and CDR2 is FQNEAQ (reference sequence). V lost 5 bases, J lost 6 bases, and 13 bases lay in between. This CDR3 reads CASSNYGHNGYTF. In DNA form, the CDR3 reads TGTGCCAGCAGCAACTACGGACATAATGGCTACACCTTC.

The sample holds a few counts of this clone. This chain uses TRBV4-1 with TRBJ1-4, with D perhaps matching TRBD1 (5 bases). In germline, CDR1 is MGHRA, CDR2 YSYEKL. Between the trimmed V and J ends, which lost 0 bases and 4 bases, there was a span of 15 bases. The CDR3 consists of 17 residues. For the CDR3, the DNA is TGCGCCAGCAGCCAAGACCCTCGGGGGGTGGGTAATGAAAAACTGTTTTTT. Protein sequence: CASSQDPRGVGNEKLFF.

The rearrangement links TRBV30 to TRBJ1-3; TRBD1 matches at 9 bases. V lost 1 base, J lost 6 bases, and 1 base stayed unmatched. The CDR3 runs to 13 residues. Per germline, CDR1 GTSNPN and CDR2 SVGIG (reference sequence). The CDR3 reads CAWSGTGVNTIYF. The CDR3 region has the DNA TGTGCCTGGAGTGGGACAGGGGTAAACACCATATATTTT.

The CDR3 DNA reads TGCGCCAGCAGCGTGATAAAAGAGACCCAGTACTTC. It encodes CASSVIKETQYF. V is TRBV5-1 and J is TRBJ2-5; D call uncertain. CDR3 length equals 12 residues. Germline CDR1 and CDR2: SGHRS and YFSETQ. V shed 4 bases and J shed 3 bases, with 7 bases lying between them.

This chain links TRBV25-1 with TRBJ2-2; 9 bases fit TRBD2. This CDR3 is built from 16 residues. Trimming removed 4 bases from V and 1 base from J; junction bases left unmatched: 4. Germline values: CDR1 MGHDK, CDR2 SYGVNS. This chain's CDR3 is CASSVGSGRNTGELFF. CDR3 bases: TGTGCCAGCAGTGTGGGTAGCGGGAGGAACACCGGGGAGCTGTTTTTT. Filled out from reference TRBV25-1 and TRBJ2-2, the complete variable domain reads EADIYQTPRYLVIGTGKKITLECSQTMGHDKMYWYQQDPGMELHLIHYSYGVNSTEKGDLSSESTVSRIRTEHFPLTLESARPSHTSQYLCASSVGSGRNTGELFFGEGSRLTVL.

The CDR3: CASSGAGGWEQYF. CDR3 bases: TGCGCCAGCAGCGGAGCAGGGGGTTGGGAGCAGTACTTC. The chain links TRBV10-1 to TRBJ2-7; 7 positions match TRBD1. J was trimmed by 7 bases and V by 6 bases; bases with no gene match: 9. CDR1 and CDR2 from the germline V gene are WNHNN and SYGVQD (reference sequence). The CDR3 contains 13 residues.

The rearrangement uses TRBV6-6 and TRBJ2-3; D may be TRBD1 or TRBD2 (5 bases each). The CDR3 contains 14 residues. CDR1 is MNHNY, CDR2 SVGAGI, per germline (reference sequence). Between the trimmed V and J ends, which lost 0 bases and 6 bases, there was a span of 10 bases. The CDR3 nucleotides are TGTGCCAGCAGTTACTCATCCGGGGCCGATACGCAGTATTTT. Amino acids: CASSYSSGADTQYF.

The CDR3 region has the DNA TGCGCCAGCAGCAGGCTGGCTCACTCTAGCACAGATACGCAGTATTTT. Translation gives CASSRLAHSSTDTQYF. The gene calls are TRBV5-1 and TRBJ2-3; D ambiguous. V dropped 4 bases and J dropped 0 bases, with 15 bases sitting between them. The CDR3 contains 16 residues. Germline CDR1 reads SGHRS; CDR2 reads YFSETQ.

This clone has just a few counts. V is TRBV23-1 and J is TRBJ2-7; 7 positions agree with TRBD1. TRBV23-1 is an open reading frame, and its role is uncertain. Losses at the gene ends were 7 bases for V and 2 bases for J; bases not matched to a gene: 5. The CDR3 extends over 13 amino acids. The CDR3 DNA sequence: TGCGCCAGCAACACAGGGGTTACCTACGAGCAGTACTTC. Its translation is CASNTGVTYEQYF.

This clone was seen a few times. The chain recombines TRBV6-1 with TRBJ2-1; D may be TRBD2 (6 bases). There are 12 residues in the CDR3. Germline V lookup: CDR1 MNHNS, CDR2 SASEGT. Between the trimmed V and J ends, which lost 3 bases and 9 bases, there was a span of 9 bases. The chain's CDR3 is CASSDREVEQFF. The CDR3 coding sequence is TGTGCCAGCAGTGATAGGGAGGTTGAGCAGTTCTTC.

V gene TRBV6-1 combines with J gene TRBJ1-2; D is uncertain. The ends were cut back, 3 bases at V and 7 bases at J, with 15 bases in the middle. Germline V CDR1 and CDR2: MNHNS, SASEGT. The CDR3 loop spans 14 amino acids. The CDR3 protein is CASSDWQKVSGYTF. The CDR3 DNA reads TGTGCCAGCAGTGATTGGCAAAAAGTGAGTGGCTACACCTTC.